Following are 11 T cell receptor beta chains from one sample sequenced in a study of T cell responses to AZD1222 COVID-19 vaccine. Some clones are missing from TCRdb's copy, which holds only in-frame ones; the method was immunoSEQ multiplex PCR. The sample shows 50,000 to 70,000 clones, 89% of them seen only once. The sequences come from peripheral blood, collected 28 days after the second AZD1222 dose. Receptors originate from an adult who received the AZD1222 COVID-19 vaccine.

The chain combines TRBV12-3 or TRBV12-4 with TRBJ1-4; tentatively, D is TRBD1 (5 bases). V lost 6 bases and J 10 bases, leaving 15 bases between the germline ends. There are 13 residues in the CDR3. CDR3 protein: CASSPVWGVKLFF. In nucleotides, the CDR3 is TGTGCCAGCAGCCCGGTTTGGGGGGTAAAACTGTTTTTT.

The chain joins TRBV3-1 (or the pseudogene TRBV3-2) to TRBJ2-5; D possibly corresponds to TRBD2 (5 bases). CDR1 is LGHDT and CDR2 is YNNKEL in the germline V gene (reference sequence). The CDR3 totals 15 residues. V was cut by 4 bases and J by 5 bases, with 17 bases left in between. This CDR3 reads CASSRSPTGGETQYF. The CDR3, as DNA: TGTGCCAGCAGCCGCTCGCCGACTGGCGGGGAGACCCAGTACTTC.

J is TRBJ1-5 and V is TRBV6-6; D might be TRBD1 (6 bases). V gave up 7 bases and J gave up 11 bases, with 18 bases separating them. From germline, CDR1 is MNHNY and CDR2 SVGAGI (reference sequence). This CDR3 region has 13 residues. The CDR3 reads CASIGTPAGAQHF. CDR3 DNA sequence: TGTGCCAGCATCGGGACACCGGCCGGGGCCCAGCATTTT.

This chain connects TRBV7-2 to TRBJ2-2; tentatively, D is TRBD1 (6 bases). Germline V lookup: CDR1 SGHTA, CDR2 FQGNSA. Trimming removed 4 bases from V and 1 base from J, with 13 bases in between. This CDR3 is 16 amino acids long. CDR3 nucleotides: TGTGCCAGCAGCTCGCAAACAGGGAAGAACACCGGGGAGCTGTTTTTT. Amino acid sequence: CASSSQTGKNTGELFF.

The V and J genes are TRBV19 and TRBJ1-1, with D possibly TRBD1 on 5 matching bases. V was shortened by 3 bases and J by 6 bases, with 20 bases between the two germline ends. This CDR3 is built from 16 residues. Germline lookup yields CDR1 LNHDA and CDR2 SQIVND (reference sequence). The CDR3, as DNA: TGTGCCAGTAGTATCGGGGGTGGCGTGGGGTTACCTGAAGCTTTCTTT. Protein: CASSIGGGVGLPEAFF.

The chain recombines TRBV3-1 (or the pseudogene TRBV3-2) with TRBJ1-1; D gene unclear. The CDR3 loop spans 15 amino acids. The V end lost 1 base, the J end lost 1 base, and 10 bases lay between the germline ends. Germline loops: CDR1 LGHDT, CDR2 YNNKEL (reference sequence). The CDR3 spells CASSQVYPGNTEAFF. CDR3 bases: TGTGCCAGCAGCCAAGTGTATCCGGGGAACACTGAAGCTTTCTTT.

J is TRBJ1-5 and V is TRBV2, with D possibly matching TRBD1 (5 bases). V gave up 1 base and J gave up 7 bases, with 11 bases separating them. The CDR3 consists of 14 residues. Germline assignment: CDR1 SNHLY and CDR2 FYNNEI. CDR3 sequence (DNA): TGTGCCAGCAGTGAAGGGGGGGTTGGGCAGCCCCAGCATTTT. This codes for CASSEGGVGQPQHF. The full variable domain, in which reference TRBV2 and TRBJ1-5 provide the parts outside the CDR3, is EPEVTQTPSHQVTQMGQEVILRCVPISNHLYFYWYRQILGQKVEFLVSFYNNEISEKSEIFDDQFSVERPDGSNFTLKIRSTKLEDSAMYFCASSEGGVGQPQHFGDGTRLSIL.

This sequence joins TRBV19 and TRBJ1-5; maybe TRBD1 (5 bases). CDR1 and CDR2 from the germline V gene are LNHDA and SQIVND (reference sequence). The V end lost 4 bases, the J end lost 3 bases, and 10 bases lay between the germline ends. The CDR3 is made up of 14 amino acids. The CDR3 bases are TGTGCCAGTAGTACGGGACTCTACAATCAGCCCCAGCATTTT. Residues: CASSTGLYNQPQHF.

This clone was counted between two and nine times. This chain joins TRBV11-2 and TRBJ2-7; 10 nucleotides agree with TRBD2. The V segment lost 5 bases and the J segment 7 bases; nucleotides outside the gene matches: 14. The CDR3 has 16 residues. Per the germline V gene, CDR1 is SGHAT and CDR2 is FQNNGV. CDR3 sequence reads: CASSLSTSGVVTEQYF. The CDR3 nucleotides read TGTGCCAGCAGCCTTTCCACTAGCGGGGTAGTGACGGAGCAGTACTTC. The full variable domain, in which reference TRBV11-2 and TRBJ2-7 provide the parts outside the CDR3, is EAGVAQSPRYKIIEKRQSVAFWCNPISGHATLYWYQQILGQGPKLLIQFQNNGVVDDSQLPKDRFSAERLKGVDSTLKIQPAKLEDSAVYLCASSLSTSGVVTEQYFGPGTRLTVT.

V usage is TRBV4-1 and J usage is TRBJ1-2; perhaps TRBD1 as D (5 bases). CDR3 length: 15 residues. Trimming cost V 0 bases and J 3 bases, with 11 bases left between them. Germline V gene sequence: CDR1 MGHRA, CDR2 YSYEKL. For the CDR3, the DNA is TGCGCCAGCAGCCAAGATGCCCAGGGCGACTATGGCTACACCTTC. It yields the protein CASSQDAQGDYGYTF.

The chain joins TRBV5-4 to TRBJ1-1, with D possibly matching TRBD1 (6 bases). CDR1 is SGHNT and CDR2 is YYREEE in the germline V gene (reference sequence). CDR3 length equals 15 residues. V was cut by 1 base and J by 3 bases, with 13 bases left in between. The DNA for the CDR3 is TGTGCCAGCAGCTTGAGCCAGGGGAGGGACACTGAAGCTTTCTTT. Translated, it gives CASSLSQGRDTEAFF. Combining the CDR3 with reference TRBV5-4 and TRBJ1-1 gives the whole variable domain ETGVTQSPTHLIKTRGQQVTLRCSSQSGHNTVSWYQQALGQGPQFIFQYYREEENGRGNFPPRFSGLQFPNYSSELNVNALELDDSALYLCASSLSQGRDTEAFFGQGTRLTVV.